This T cell receptor beta chain was sequenced in a study of monozygotic twins with cystic fibrosis. The protocol was immunoSEQ multiplex PCR, while the TCRdb copy is restricted to in-frame clones and leaves out a portion. The table includes approximately 9,700 clones, roughly nine tenths detected once. Details on this clone: Its matching antigen is unknown.

Study-level points and caveats: Median Simpson clonality of approximately 0.01 suggested naive T cells predominated. J usage was most co-twin-similar in 8 of 16 pairs, V in 13.

The CDR3 has 16 amino acids. The germline V and J ends were trimmed by 1 base and 0 bases, with 10 bases remaining between them. Germline V gene lookup returns CDR1 SGHRS and CDR2 YFSETQ. Sequencing was done on a sample of blood. This TCR came from a boy aged 2-15 years with cystic fibrosis. V is TRBV5-1 and J is TRBJ2-2; D perhaps matches TRBD2 (5 bases). The CDR3: CASSLSAGANTGELFF. In DNA, the CDR3 is TGCGCCAGCAGCTTGTCGGCGGGCGCGAACACCGGGGAGCTGTTTTTT.